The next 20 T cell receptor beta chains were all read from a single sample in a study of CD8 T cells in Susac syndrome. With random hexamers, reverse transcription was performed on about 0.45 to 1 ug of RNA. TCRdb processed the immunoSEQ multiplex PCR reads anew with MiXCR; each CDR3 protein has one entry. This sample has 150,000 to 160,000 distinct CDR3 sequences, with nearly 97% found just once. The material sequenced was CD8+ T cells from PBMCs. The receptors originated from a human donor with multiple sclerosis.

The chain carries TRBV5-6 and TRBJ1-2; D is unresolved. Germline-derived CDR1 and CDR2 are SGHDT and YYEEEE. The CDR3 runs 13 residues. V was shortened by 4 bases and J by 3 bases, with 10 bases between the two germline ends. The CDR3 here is CASSPNSDYGYTF. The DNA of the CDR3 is TGTGCCAGCAGCCCCAACAGCGACTATGGCTACACCTTC.

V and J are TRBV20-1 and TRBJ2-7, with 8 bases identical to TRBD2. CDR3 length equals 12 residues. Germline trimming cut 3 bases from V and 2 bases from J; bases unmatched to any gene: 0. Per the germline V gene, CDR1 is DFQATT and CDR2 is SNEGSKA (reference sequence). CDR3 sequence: CSASGGAYEQYF. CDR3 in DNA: TGCAGTGCTAGCGGGGGGGCCTACGAGCAGTACTTC.

The CDR3 coding sequence is TGCAGCGATTTGGAGGGCACTGAAGCTTTCTTT. Its protein product is CSDLEGTEAFF. The chain uses TRBV29-1 and TRBJ1-1; no definite D call. The CDR3 runs 11 residues. Trimming removed 7 bases from V and 4 bases from J, with 10 bases in between. Germline loops: CDR1 SQVTM, CDR2 ANQGSEA.

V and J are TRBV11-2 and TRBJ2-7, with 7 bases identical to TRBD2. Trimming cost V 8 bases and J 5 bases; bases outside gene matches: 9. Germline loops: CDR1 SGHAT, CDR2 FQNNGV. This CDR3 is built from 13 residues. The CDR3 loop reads CASAWGGMDEQYF. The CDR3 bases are TGTGCCAGCGCCTGGGGAGGGATGGACGAGCAGTACTTC.

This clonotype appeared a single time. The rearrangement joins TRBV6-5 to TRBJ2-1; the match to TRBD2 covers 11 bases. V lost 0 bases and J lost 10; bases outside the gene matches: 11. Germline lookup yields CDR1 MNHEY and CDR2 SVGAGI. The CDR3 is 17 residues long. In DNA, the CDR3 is TGTGCCAGCAGTTACTCCCGTTTTAGCGGGGGGGCTGGGGAGCAGTTCTTC. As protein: CASSYSRFSGGAGEQFF.

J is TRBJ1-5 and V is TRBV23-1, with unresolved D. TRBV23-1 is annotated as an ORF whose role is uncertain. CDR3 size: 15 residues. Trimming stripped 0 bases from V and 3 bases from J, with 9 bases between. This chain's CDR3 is CASSQSGRLNQPQHF. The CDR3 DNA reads TGCGCCAGCAGTCAATCCGGACGGCTCAATCAGCCCCAGCATTTT.

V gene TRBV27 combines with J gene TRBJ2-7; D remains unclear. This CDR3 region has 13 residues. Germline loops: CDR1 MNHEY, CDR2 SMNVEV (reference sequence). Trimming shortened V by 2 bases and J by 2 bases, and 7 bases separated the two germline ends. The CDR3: CASSLGSTYEQYV. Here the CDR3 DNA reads TGTGCCAGCAGTTTAGGATCTACCTACGAGCAGTACGTC.

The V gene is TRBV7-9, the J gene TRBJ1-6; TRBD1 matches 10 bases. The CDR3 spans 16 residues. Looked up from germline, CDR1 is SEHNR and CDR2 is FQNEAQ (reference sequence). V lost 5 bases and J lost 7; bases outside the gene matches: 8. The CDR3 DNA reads TGTGCCAGCAGCCATGACAGGGGGCTGTACAATTCACCCCTCCACTTT. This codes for CASSHDRGLYNSPLHF.

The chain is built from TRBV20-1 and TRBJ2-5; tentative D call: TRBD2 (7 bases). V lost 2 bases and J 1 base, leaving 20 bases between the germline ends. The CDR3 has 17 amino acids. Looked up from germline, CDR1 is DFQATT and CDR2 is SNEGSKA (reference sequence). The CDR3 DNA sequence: TGCAGTGCTAGAATCCTCTCAGGGGCTAGCGGCCAAGAGACCCAGTACTTC. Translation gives CSARILSGASGQETQYF.

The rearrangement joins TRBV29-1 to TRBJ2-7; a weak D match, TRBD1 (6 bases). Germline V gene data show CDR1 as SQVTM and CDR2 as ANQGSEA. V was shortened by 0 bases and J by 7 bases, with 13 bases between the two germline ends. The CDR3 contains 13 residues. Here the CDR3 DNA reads TGCAGCGTTGAAGAAGGGGGATTGGGAGAGCAGTACTTC. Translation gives CSVEEGGLGEQYF.

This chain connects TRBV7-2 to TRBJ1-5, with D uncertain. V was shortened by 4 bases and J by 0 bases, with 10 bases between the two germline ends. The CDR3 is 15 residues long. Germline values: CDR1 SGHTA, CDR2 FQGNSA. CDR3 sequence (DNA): TGTGCCAGCAGCTCCGCGGTAAATAGCAATCAGCCCCAGCATTTT. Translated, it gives CASSSAVNSNQPQHF.

CDR3 in DNA: TGCAGCGTTGCGAAGAACACTGAAGCTTTCTTT. Protein sequence: CSVAKNTEAFF. The chain is built from TRBV29-1 and TRBJ1-1; no reliable D call. The CDR3 covers 11 residues. CDR1 SQVTM and CDR2 ANQGSEA come from the germline V gene. V was pared by 4 bases and J by 1 base, with 4 bases between.

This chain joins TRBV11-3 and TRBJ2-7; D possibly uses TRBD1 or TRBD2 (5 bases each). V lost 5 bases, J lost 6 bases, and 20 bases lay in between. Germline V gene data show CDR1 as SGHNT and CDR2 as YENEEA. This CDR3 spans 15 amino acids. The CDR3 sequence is CASSPGTAVGVEQYF. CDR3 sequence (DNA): TGTGCCAGCAGCCCAGGGACGGCCGTTGGGGTCGAGCAGTACTTC.

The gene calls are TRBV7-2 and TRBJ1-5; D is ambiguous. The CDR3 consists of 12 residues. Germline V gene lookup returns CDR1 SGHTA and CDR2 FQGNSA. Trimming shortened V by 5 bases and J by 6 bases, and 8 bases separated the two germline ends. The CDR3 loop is CASSDPPQPQHF. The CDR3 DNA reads TGTGCCAGCAGCGACCCTCCTCAGCCCCAGCATTTT.

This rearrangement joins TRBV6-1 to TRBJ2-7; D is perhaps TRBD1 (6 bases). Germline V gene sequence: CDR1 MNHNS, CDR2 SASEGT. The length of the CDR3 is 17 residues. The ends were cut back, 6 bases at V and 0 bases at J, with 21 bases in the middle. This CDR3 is CASSPSSGATGSYEQYF. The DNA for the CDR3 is TGTGCCAGCAGCCCCTCCTCAGGGGCGACAGGCTCCTACGAGCAGTACTTC.

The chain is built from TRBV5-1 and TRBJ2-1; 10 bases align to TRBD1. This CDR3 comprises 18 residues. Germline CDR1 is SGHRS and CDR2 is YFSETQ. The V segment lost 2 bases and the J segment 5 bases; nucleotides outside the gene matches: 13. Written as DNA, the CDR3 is TGCGCCAGCAGCTTATACCGAGCAACCGGGACAGGGGACAATGAGCAGTTCTTC. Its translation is CASSLYRATGTGDNEQFF.

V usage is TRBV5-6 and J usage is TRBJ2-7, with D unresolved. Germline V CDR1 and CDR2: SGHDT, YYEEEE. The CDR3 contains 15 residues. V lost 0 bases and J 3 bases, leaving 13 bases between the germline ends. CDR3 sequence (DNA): TGTGCCAGCAGCTTGGGTTGGGCTGGTGACTACGAGCAGTACTTC. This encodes CASSLGWAGDYEQYF. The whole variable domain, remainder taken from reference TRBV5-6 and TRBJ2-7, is DAGVTQSPTHLIKTRGQQVTLRCSPKSGHDTVSWYQQALGQGPQFIFQYYEEEERQRGNFPDRFSGHQFPNYSSELNVNALLLGDSALYLCASSLGWAGDYEQYFGPGTRLTVT.

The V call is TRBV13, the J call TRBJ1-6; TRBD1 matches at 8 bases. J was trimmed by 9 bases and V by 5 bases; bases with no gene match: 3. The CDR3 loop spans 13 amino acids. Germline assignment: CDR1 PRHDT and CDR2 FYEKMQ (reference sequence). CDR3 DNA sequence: TGTGCCAGCAGCCCGACAGGGGTTTCACCCCTCCACTTT. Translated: CASSPTGVSPLHF.

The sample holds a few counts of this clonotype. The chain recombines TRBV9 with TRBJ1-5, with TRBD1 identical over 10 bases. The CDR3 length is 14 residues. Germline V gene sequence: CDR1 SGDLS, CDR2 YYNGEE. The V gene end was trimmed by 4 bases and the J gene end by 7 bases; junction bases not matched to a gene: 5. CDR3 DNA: TGTGCCAGCAGCCCTGGACAGGGGGTCCAGCCCCAGCATTTT. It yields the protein CASSPGQGVQPQHF.

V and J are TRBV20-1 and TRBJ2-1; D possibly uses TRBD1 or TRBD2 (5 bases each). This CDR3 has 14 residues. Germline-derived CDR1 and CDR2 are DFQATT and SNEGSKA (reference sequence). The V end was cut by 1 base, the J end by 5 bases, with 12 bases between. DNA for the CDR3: TGCAGTGCTAGAGGAAGGGACCCAGACAATGAGCAGTTCTTC. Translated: CSARGRDPDNEQFF.